A single sample gave rise to the 27 T cell receptor beta chains below, sequenced in a study of blood T cell repertoires in COVID-19. Clones were sequenced by immunoSEQ multiplex PCR, and TCRdb holds only the in-frame ones, with some missing. The sample shows hundreds of thousands of clones, 80% to 90% of them seen only once. The sequenced sample consisted of peripheral blood. These receptors were collected from a woman between 25 and 40 years old with active or convalescent COVID-19.

This sequence joins TRBV5-4 and TRBJ2-3, with 7 bases lining up with TRBD2. This CDR3 has 15 amino acids. V was pared by 5 bases and J by 10 bases, with 16 bases of the junction left unmatched. CDR1 is SGHNT, CDR2 YYREEE, per germline (reference sequence). The CDR3, as DNA: TGTGCCAGCAGTACCGGGACTACGGTTGATCGTGCGCAGTATTTT. Residues: CASSTGTTVDRAQYF.

The chain uses TRBV4-1 and TRBJ2-6; 10 positions match TRBD1. The ends lost 3 bases at V and 4 bases at J; junction bases unmatched: 12. The CDR3 is made up of 19 amino acids. Germline V gene sequence: CDR1 MGHRA, CDR2 YSYEKL. The CDR3 protein is CASSHGAGTGAAGANVLTF. CDR3 coding DNA: TGCGCCAGCAGCCATGGGGCCGGGACAGGGGCTGCCGGGGCCAACGTCCTGACTTTC.

This clone was detected only once. The chain joins TRBV4-1 to TRBJ1-1; D perhaps matches TRBD1 (5 bases). CDR3 size: 14 residues. V was pared by 1 base and J by 3 bases, with 9 bases between. CDR1 MGHRA and CDR2 YSYEKL come from the germline V gene. The CDR3, as DNA: TGCGCCAGCAGCCAAGGGAAAGGGGACACTGAAGCTTTCTTT. Translation gives CASSQGKGDTEAFF.

This clone occurred once. The V gene is TRBV25-1, the J gene TRBJ2-7, with D maybe TRBD1 (6 bases). CDR3 size: 12 residues. The germline V and J ends were trimmed by 3 bases and 4 bases, with 7 bases remaining between them. Germline CDR1 reads MGHDK; CDR2 reads SYGVNS. Here the CDR3 DNA reads TGTGCCAGCAGTGACCAGGGGTACGAGCAGTACTTC. Translating gives CASSDQGYEQYF.

The chain combines TRBV14 with TRBJ2-5, with D tentatively TRBD1 (5 bases). The CDR3 length is 15 residues. CDR1 and CDR2 from the germline V gene are SGHDN and FVKESK. V shed 4 bases and J shed 5 bases, with 17 bases lying between them. The CDR3 DNA reads as TGTGCCAGCAGCCGCACGCAGGGTTTATTCGAGACCCAGTACTTC. It codes for CASSRTQGLFETQYF. Full variable domain (rest looked up from reference TRBV14 and TRBJ2-5): EAGVTQFPSHSVIEKGQTVTLRCDPISGHDNLYWYRRVMGKEIKFLLHFVKESKQDESGMPNNRFLAERTGGTYSTLKVQPAELEDSGVYFCASSRTQGLFETQYFGPGTRLLVL.

The chain is built from TRBV9 and TRBJ1-1, with 8 bases identical to TRBD1. The J segment lost 4 bases and the V segment lost 7 bases, leaving 9 bases of the junction unmatched. Per germline, CDR1 SGDLS and CDR2 YYNGEE. The CDR3 is 14 residues long. The chain's CDR3 is CASGAGGHGTEAFF. The DNA for the CDR3 is TGTGCCAGCGGGGCAGGGGGCCATGGCACTGAAGCTTTCTTT.

The J gene is TRBJ1-2, the V gene TRBV5-1; the match to TRBD1 covers 8 bases. Germline V lookup: CDR1 SGHRS, CDR2 YFSETQ. The V gene end was trimmed by 5 bases and the J gene end by 5 bases; junction bases not matched to a gene: 5. The CDR3 length is 13 residues. The CDR3 nucleotides read TGCGCCAGCAGTTTGACAGGGGTTTATGGCTACACCTTC. The encoded protein is CASSLTGVYGYTF. Variable domain in full (rest from reference TRBV5-1 and TRBJ1-2): KAGVTQTPRYLIKTRGQQVTLSCSPISGHRSVSWYQQTPGQGLQFLFEYFSETQRNKGNFPGRFSGRQFSNSRSEMNVSTLELGDSALYLCASSLTGVYGYTFGSGTRLTVV.

This clone was seen a few times. This rearrangement joins TRBV19 to TRBJ1-5; tentatively, D is TRBD1 (5 bases). V was cut by 5 bases and J by 0 bases, with 11 bases left in between. The CDR3 consists of 15 residues. The V gene's germline CDR1 is LNHDA and CDR2 SQIVND (reference sequence). CDR3 loop: CASSGARTSNQPQHF. CDR3 coding DNA: TGTGCCAGTAGTGGGGCCAGGACTAGCAATCAGCCCCAGCATTTT.

The rearrangement uses TRBV5-1 and TRBJ1-1; D call uncertain. The CDR3 contains 11 residues. V lost 4 bases and J lost 5, with 6 bases in between. Per germline, CDR1 SGHRS and CDR2 YFSETQ. The CDR3 sequence is CASSPGTEAFF. Written as DNA, the CDR3 is TGCGCCAGCAGCCCCGGGACTGAAGCTTTCTTT.

V and J are TRBV18 and TRBJ2-1, with D maybe TRBD2 (5 bases). The CDR3 has 15 amino acids. V was shortened by 3 bases and J by 3 bases, with 12 bases between the two germline ends. Germline loops: CDR1 KGHSH, CDR2 LQKENI. The CDR3 spells CASSPRTGYYNEQFF. Here the CDR3 DNA reads TGTGCCAGCTCACCCCGAACGGGGTACTACAATGAGCAGTTCTTC.

CDR3 coding DNA: TGTGCCAGCTCTTCCGGGAACAGGGGGGAAAAACTGTTTTTT. It codes for CASSSGNRGEKLFF. This sequence joins TRBV18 and TRBJ1-4, with 8 bases matching TRBD1. The length of the CDR3 is 14 residues. CDR1 and CDR2 from the germline V gene are KGHSH and LQKENI. The J segment lost 8 bases and the V segment lost 6 bases, leaving 8 bases of the junction unmatched.

The gene calls are TRBV14 and TRBJ2-1; TRBD1 aligns across 9 bases. Germline-derived CDR1 and CDR2 are SGHDN and FVKESK. This CDR3 region has 16 residues. The V gene end was trimmed by 1 base and the J gene end by 1 base; junction bases not matched to a gene: 2. The CDR3 sequence is CASSQVDRGSYNEQFF. CDR3 DNA: TGTGCCAGCAGCCAAGTGGACAGGGGTTCCTACAATGAGCAGTTCTTC.

The chain carries TRBV6-2 or TRBV6-3 and TRBJ2-5, with TRBD1 identical over 9 bases. Germline CDR1 reads MNHEY; CDR2 reads SVGEGT. CDR3 length equals 16 residues. V lost 1 base and J lost 5; bases outside the gene matches: 8. The DNA for the CDR3 is TGTGCCAGCAGTTACTTTGGGACAGGGACGTCCGAGACCCAGTACTTC. Translated, it gives CASSYFGTGTSETQYF.

This chain uses TRBV5-1 with TRBJ2-7, with TRBD1 identical over 7 bases. Trimming at V came to 3 bases and at J to 1 base, leaving 4 bases not matched to a gene. Germline CDR1 and CDR2: SGHRS and YFSETQ. CDR3 size: 14 residues. The CDR3 protein is CASSWTGPSYEQYF. CDR3 sequence (DNA): TGCGCCAGCAGCTGGACAGGCCCGTCCTACGAGCAGTACTTC. The variable domain in full, completed from reference TRBV5-1 and TRBJ2-7, reads KAGVTQTPRYLIKTRGQQVTLSCSPISGHRSVSWYQQTPGQGLQFLFEYFSETQRNKGNFPGRFSGRQFSNSRSEMNVSTLELGDSALYLCASSWTGPSYEQYFGPGTRLTVT.

The chain joins TRBV3-1 (or the pseudogene TRBV3-2) to TRBJ2-7; TRBD2 agrees at 15 bases. The V gene's germline CDR1 is LGHDT and CDR2 YNNKEL (reference sequence). The CDR3 consists of 15 residues. V lost 3 bases and J lost 7; bases outside the gene matches: 4. The CDR3 spells CASSHSGLAGGEQYF. In DNA, the CDR3 is TGTGCCAGCAGCCATAGTGGACTAGCGGGGGGGGAGCAGTACTTC.

This clone has just one count. The V call is TRBV12-5, the J call TRBJ1-2, with a tentative D call TRBD1 (5 bases). The CDR3 has 12 residues. Germline V gives CDR1 LGHNT, CDR2 FRNRAP. The CDR3, as DNA: TGTGCCGGGGAGGGGTTACCCTATGGCTACACCTTC. It translates to CAGEGLPYGYTF.

This chain links TRBV25-1 with TRBJ1-4; TRBD1 matches at 9 bases. This CDR3 is 15 amino acids long. Germline V gene data show CDR1 as MGHDK and CDR2 as SYGVNS. With 5 bases clipped from V and 5 bases from J, the junction kept 6 bases outside the gene matches. The CDR3 loop is CASSPTGGGNEKLFF. The CDR3, as DNA: TGTGCCAGCAGTCCGACAGGGGGTGGAAATGAAAAACTGTTTTTT. Full variable domain (rest looked up from reference TRBV25-1 and TRBJ1-4): EADIYQTPRYLVIGTGKKITLECSQTMGHDKMYWYQQDPGMELHLIHYSYGVNSTEKGDLSSESTVSRIRTEHFPLTLESARPSHTSQYLCASSPTGGGNEKLFFGSGTQLSVL.

V gene TRBV30 combines with J gene TRBJ1-3, with D maybe TRBD1 (5 bases). The CDR3 has 14 amino acids. Trimming stripped 3 bases from V and 1 base from J, with 10 bases between. Per the germline V gene, CDR1 is GTSNPN and CDR2 is SVGIG (reference sequence). The DNA for the CDR3 is TGTGCCTGGAGACTGACAGCTTCTGGAAACACCATATATTTT. Its translation is CAWRLTASGNTIYF.

The rearrangement uses TRBV3-1 (or the pseudogene TRBV3-2) and TRBJ2-2; D unresolved. From germline, CDR1 is LGHDT and CDR2 YNNKEL (reference sequence). Deletions cut 1 base from V and 1 base from J, with 7 bases between. The CDR3 sequence is 15 residues long. The CDR3 protein is CASSQGLLNTGELFF. CDR3 coding DNA: TGTGCCAGCAGCCAAGGACTCCTGAACACCGGGGAGCTGTTTTTT.

V gene TRBV10-1 combines with J gene TRBJ2-1; maybe TRBD2 (7 bases). Between the trimmed V and J ends, which lost 4 bases and 7 bases, there was a span of 17 bases. The CDR3 sequence is 15 residues long. In germline, CDR1 is WNHNN, CDR2 SYGVQD (reference sequence). CDR3 nucleotide sequence: TGCGCCAGCAGTGGGGAGGGGGGGCTTAGGAATGAGCAGTTCTTC. Amino acid sequence: CASSGEGGLRNEQFF.

This clone was picked up one time. This chain links TRBV27 with TRBJ2-3; 8 bases are a match to TRBD2. This CDR3 has 18 residues. The germline CDR1 and CDR2 sequences are MNHEY and SMNVEV (reference sequence). V dropped 2 bases and J dropped 4; count of bases not matched to a gene: 14. CDR3 DNA sequence: TGTGCCAGCAGTTTAAGGGCCATAGCGGGAATACGTGCAGATACGCAGTATTTT. It encodes CASSLRAIAGIRADTQYF.

The chain recombines TRBV3-1 (or the pseudogene TRBV3-2) with TRBJ2-1, with unresolved D. The CDR3 loop spans 13 amino acids. V lost 1 base, J lost 8 bases, and 9 bases lay in between. The germline gives CDR1 LGHDT, CDR2 YNNKEL (reference sequence). CDR3 in DNA: TGTGCCAGCAGCCAAGCAGTTCCCCATGAGCAGTTCTTC. Amino acid sequence: CASSQAVPHEQFF.

This chain links TRBV11-2 with TRBJ1-2; perhaps TRBD1 as D (5 bases). V was shortened by 4 bases and J by 2 bases, with 14 bases between the two germline ends. The CDR3 is 15 residues long. CDR1 and CDR2 (germline): SGHAT, FQNNGV. The CDR3 DNA sequence: TGTGCCAGCAGCTCCGAGTCAGGGATGAACTATGGCTACACCTTC. Its translation is CASSSESGMNYGYTF.

This clone showed up just a few times. The chain links TRBV6-5 to TRBJ1-3; D perhaps matches TRBD1 (5 bases). Deletions cut 6 bases from V and 3 bases from J, with 15 bases between. CDR3 size: 15 residues. CDR1 MNHEY and CDR2 SVGAGI come from the germline V gene. CDR3 coding DNA: TGTGCCAGCAGCCCGACAGAGGATTATGGAAACACCATATATTTT. It encodes CASSPTEDYGNTIYF.

This clone was seen just once. The chain is built from TRBV2 and TRBJ1-5, with D perhaps TRBD1 (5 bases). The CDR3 length is 15 residues. Trimming took 7 bases from V and 5 from J, leaving 18 bases between them. CDR1 and CDR2 (germline): SNHLY, FYNNEI. In DNA form, the CDR3 reads TGTGCCAGCAACCCGGGGGGAGGCTATGATCAGCCCCAGCATTTT. Translating it yields CASNPGGGYDQPQHF.

The chain employs TRBV5-4 and TRBJ2-1, with D perhaps TRBD2 (7 bases). The CDR3 is 14 amino acids. The V end was cut by 5 bases, the J end by 9 bases, with 18 bases between. Looked up from germline, CDR1 is SGHNT and CDR2 is YYREEE (reference sequence). The CDR3 DNA sequence: TGTGCCAGCAGTCCGGGGGGCCGAGTCCTTGAGCAGTTCTTC. Translating gives CASSPGGRVLEQFF.

The V call is TRBV18, the J call TRBJ1-1, with D possibly being TRBD1 (6 bases). The CDR3 extends over 15 amino acids. V was cut by 1 base and J by 0 bases, with 9 bases left in between. CDR1 and CDR2 from the germline V gene are KGHSH and LQKENI. The CDR3 nucleotides are TGTGCCAGCTCACCACAGGGGGATTTGAACACTGAAGCTTTCTTT. This gives the protein CASSPQGDLNTEAFF. The variable domain in full, with the rest retrieved from reference TRBV18 and TRBJ1-1, is NAGVMQNPRHLVRRRGQEARLRCSPMKGHSHVYWYRQLPEEGLKFMVYLQKENIIDESGMPKERFSAEFPKEGPSILRIQQVVRGDSAAYFCASSPQGDLNTEAFFGQGTRLTVV.